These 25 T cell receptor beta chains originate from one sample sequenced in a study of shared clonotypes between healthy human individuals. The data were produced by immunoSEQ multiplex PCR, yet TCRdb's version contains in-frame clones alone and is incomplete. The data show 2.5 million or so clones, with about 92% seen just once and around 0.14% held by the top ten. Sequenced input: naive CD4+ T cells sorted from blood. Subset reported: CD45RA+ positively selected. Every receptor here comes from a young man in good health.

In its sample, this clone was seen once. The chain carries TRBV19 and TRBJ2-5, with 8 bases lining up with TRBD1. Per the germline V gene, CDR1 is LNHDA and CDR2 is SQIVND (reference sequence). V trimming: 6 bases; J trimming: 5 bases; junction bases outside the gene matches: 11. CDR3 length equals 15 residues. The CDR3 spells CASSRQGSSRETQYF. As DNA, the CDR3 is TGTGCCAGTAGCAGACAGGGGTCGTCGCGGGAGACCCAGTACTTC.

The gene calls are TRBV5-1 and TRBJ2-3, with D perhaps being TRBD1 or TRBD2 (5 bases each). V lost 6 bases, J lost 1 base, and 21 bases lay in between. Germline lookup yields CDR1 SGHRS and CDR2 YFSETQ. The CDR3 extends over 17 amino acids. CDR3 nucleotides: TGCGCCAGCACCTTCACCACAGGTTTCGGGGGCACAGATACGCAGTATTTT. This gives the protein CASTFTTGFGGTDTQYF.

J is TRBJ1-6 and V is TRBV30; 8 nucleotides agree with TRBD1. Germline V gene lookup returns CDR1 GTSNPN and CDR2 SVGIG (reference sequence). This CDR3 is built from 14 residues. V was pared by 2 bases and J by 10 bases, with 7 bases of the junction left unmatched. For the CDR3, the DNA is TGTGCCTGGAGTACCCCAGGGGGCCTGTCACCCCTCCACTTT. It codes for CAWSTPGGLSPLHF.

The CDR3 DNA reads as TGTGCCAGCGAAGGCCCGACAGGGAGCCCAGCCAAAAACATTCAGTACTTC. It codes for CASEGPTGSPAKNIQYF. The V call is TRBV28, the J call TRBJ2-4; 7 bases line up with TRBD1. CDR1 is MDHEN and CDR2 is SYDVKM in the germline V gene. V shed 8 bases and J 0 bases; nucleotides not matched to a gene: 13. The CDR3 is made up of 17 amino acids.

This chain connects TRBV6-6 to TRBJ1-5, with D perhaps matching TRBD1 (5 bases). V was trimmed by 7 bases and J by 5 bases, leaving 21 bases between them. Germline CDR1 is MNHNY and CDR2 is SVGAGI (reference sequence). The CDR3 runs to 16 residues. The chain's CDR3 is CASILRRDSLDQPQHF. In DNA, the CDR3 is TGTGCCAGCATACTGCGCCGGGACTCTCTAGATCAGCCCCAGCATTTT.

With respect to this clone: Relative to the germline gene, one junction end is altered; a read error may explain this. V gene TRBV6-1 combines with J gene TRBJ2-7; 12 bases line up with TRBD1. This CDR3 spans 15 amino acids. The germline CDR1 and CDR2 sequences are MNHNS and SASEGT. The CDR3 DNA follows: TGTGCCATCAGTGGGGGACAGGGGGCGGCTAACGAGCAGTACTTC. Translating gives CAISGGQGAANEQYF.

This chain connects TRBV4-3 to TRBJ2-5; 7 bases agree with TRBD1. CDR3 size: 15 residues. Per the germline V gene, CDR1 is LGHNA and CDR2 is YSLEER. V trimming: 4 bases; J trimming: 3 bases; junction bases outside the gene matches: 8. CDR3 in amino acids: CASSRNRGGKETQYF. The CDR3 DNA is TGCGCCAGCAGCCGCAACAGGGGTGGGAAAGAGACCCAGTACTTC.

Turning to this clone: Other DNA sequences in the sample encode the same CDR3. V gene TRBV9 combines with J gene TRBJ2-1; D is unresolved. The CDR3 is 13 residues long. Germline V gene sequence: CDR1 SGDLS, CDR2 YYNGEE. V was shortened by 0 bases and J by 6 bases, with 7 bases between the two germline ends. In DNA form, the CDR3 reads TGTGCCAGCAGCGTAGGGGGTGGCAATGAGCAGTTCTTC. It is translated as CASSVGGGNEQFF.

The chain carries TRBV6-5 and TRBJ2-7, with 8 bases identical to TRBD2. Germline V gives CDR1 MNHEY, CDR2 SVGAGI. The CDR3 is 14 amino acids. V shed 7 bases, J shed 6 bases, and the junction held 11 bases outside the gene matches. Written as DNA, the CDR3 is TGTGCCAGCAACAAGCGGGAGTTATTTGGCGAGCAGTACTTC. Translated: CASNKRELFGEQYF.

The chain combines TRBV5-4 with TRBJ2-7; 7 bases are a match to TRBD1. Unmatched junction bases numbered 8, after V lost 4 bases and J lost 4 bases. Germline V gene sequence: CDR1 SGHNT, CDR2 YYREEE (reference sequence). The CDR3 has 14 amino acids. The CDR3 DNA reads TGTGCCAGCAGCAGCAGGGGGACGGGATACGAGCAGTACTTC. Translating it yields CASSSRGTGYEQYF.

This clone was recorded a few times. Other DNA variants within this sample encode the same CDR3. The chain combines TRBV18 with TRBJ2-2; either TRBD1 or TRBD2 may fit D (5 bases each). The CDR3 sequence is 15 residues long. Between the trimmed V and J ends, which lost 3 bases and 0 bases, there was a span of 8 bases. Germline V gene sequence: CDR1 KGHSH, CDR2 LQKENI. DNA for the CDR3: TGTGCCAGCTCACCCGGGACGGCGAACACCGGGGAGCTGTTTTTT. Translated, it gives CASSPGTANTGELFF.

This chain's CDR3 is CASSRSGSVYNEQFF. Written as DNA, the CDR3 is TGTGCCAGCAGCCGGAGCGGGAGCGTCTACAATGAGCAGTTCTTC. This chain links TRBV13 with TRBJ2-1, with TRBD2 identical over 8 bases. J was trimmed by 3 bases and V by 5 bases; bases with no gene match: 6. Germline V CDR1 and CDR2: PRHDT, FYEKMQ (reference sequence). The CDR3 runs 15 residues.

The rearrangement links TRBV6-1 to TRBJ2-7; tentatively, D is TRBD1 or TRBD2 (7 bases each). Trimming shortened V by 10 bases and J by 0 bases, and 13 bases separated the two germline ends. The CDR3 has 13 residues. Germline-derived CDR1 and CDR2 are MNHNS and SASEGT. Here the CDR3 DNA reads TGTGCCAACAGCGGGGACAGCTCCTACGAGCAGTACTTC. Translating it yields CANSGDSSYEQYF.

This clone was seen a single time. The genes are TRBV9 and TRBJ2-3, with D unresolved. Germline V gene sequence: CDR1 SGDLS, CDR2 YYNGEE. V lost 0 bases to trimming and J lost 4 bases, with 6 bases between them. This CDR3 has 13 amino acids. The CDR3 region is CASSVDPSDTQYF. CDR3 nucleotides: TGTGCCAGCAGCGTAGATCCCTCAGATACGCAGTATTTT. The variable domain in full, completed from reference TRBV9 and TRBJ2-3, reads DSGVTQTPKHLITATGQRVTLRCSPRSGDLSVYWYQQSLDQGLQFLIQYYNGEERAKGNILERFSAQQFPDLHSELNLSSLELGDSALYFCASSVDPSDTQYFGPGTRLTVL.

The CDR3 DNA follows: TGTGCCAGCAGTGAGGAGGCAGGGCCCTACGAGCAGTACTTC. It codes for CASSEEAGPYEQYF. V and J are TRBV2 and TRBJ2-7; D tentatively reads TRBD1 or TRBD2 (5 bases each). The CDR3 is 14 amino acids. The germline V gene encodes CDR1 SNHLY and CDR2 FYNNEI. With 3 bases removed from V and 2 bases from J, the gap between germline ends came to 11 bases.

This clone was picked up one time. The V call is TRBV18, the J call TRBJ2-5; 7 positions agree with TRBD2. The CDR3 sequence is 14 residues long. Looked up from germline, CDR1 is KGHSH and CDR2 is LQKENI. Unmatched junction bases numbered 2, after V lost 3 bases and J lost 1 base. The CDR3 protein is CASSPRESQETQYF. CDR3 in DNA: TGTGCCAGCTCACCGCGGGAGAGCCAAGAGACCCAGTACTTC.

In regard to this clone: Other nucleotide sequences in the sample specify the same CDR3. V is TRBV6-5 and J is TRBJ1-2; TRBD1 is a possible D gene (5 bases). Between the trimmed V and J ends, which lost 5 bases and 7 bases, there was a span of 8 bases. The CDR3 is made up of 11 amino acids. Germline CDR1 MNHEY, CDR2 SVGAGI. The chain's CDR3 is CASSRGSGYTF. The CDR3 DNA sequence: TGTGCCAGCAGTAGGGGTAGTGGCTACACCTTC.

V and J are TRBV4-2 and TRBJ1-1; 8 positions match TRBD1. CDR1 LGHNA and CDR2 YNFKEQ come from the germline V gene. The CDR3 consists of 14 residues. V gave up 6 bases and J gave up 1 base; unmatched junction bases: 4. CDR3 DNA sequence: TGTGCCAGCAGATCAGGGGGCCCGAACACTGAAGCTTTCTTT. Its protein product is CASRSGGPNTEAFF.

CDR3 loop: CASSPGEGGISPLHF. As DNA, the CDR3 is TGTGCCAGCTCACCAGGTGAGGGTGGGATTTCACCCCTCCACTTT. This chain connects TRBV18 to TRBJ1-6; D gene ambiguous. The CDR3 consists of 15 residues. Trimming removed 2 bases at V and 9 bases at J, with 14 bases between. Germline assignment: CDR1 KGHSH and CDR2 LQKENI.

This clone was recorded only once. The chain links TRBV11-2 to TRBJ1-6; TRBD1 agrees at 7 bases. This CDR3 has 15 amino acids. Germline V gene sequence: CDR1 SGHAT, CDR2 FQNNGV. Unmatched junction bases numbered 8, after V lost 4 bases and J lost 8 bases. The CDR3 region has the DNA TGTGCCAGCAGCTGGGACAGAATCGCAGATTCACCCCTCCACTTT. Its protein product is CASSWDRIADSPLHF.

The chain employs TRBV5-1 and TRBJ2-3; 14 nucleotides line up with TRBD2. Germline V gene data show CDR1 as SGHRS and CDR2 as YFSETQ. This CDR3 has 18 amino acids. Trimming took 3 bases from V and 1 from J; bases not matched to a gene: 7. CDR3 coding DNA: TGCGCCAGCAGCTCCCGACTAGCGGGAGGGTTGGGCACAGATACGCAGTATTTT. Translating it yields CASSSRLAGGLGTDTQYF.

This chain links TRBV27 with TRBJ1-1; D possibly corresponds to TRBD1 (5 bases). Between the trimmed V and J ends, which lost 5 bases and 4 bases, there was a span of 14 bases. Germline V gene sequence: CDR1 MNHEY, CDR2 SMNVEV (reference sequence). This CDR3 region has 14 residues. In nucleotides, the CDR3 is TGTGCCAGCAGTCCCTTTGGGGCCGTCACTGAAGCTTTCTTT. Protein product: CASSPFGAVTEAFF.

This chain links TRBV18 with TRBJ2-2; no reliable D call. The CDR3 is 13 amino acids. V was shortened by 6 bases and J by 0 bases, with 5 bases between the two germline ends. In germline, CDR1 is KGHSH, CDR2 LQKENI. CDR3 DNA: TGTGCCAGCTCCCACTCGAACACCGGGGAGCTGTTTTTT. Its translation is CASSHSNTGELFF.

CDR3 DNA sequence: TGTGCCAGCAGCGCGGAACGGGCCTACGAGCAGTACTTC. The encoded protein is CASSAERAYEQYF. This chain joins TRBV6-1 and TRBJ2-7; no firm D call. In germline, CDR1 is MNHNS, CDR2 SASEGT. This CDR3 region has 13 residues. V lost 6 bases to trimming and J lost 2 bases, with 11 bases between them.

Written as DNA, the CDR3 is TGTGCCAGCAGCTCGGGGAAAGGACAGGGATGGGGCGAGCAGTACTTC. This translates into CASSSGKGQGWGEQYF. The chain combines TRBV7-6 with TRBJ2-7, with 8 positions matching TRBD1. Germline-derived CDR1 and CDR2 are SGHVS and FNYEAQ. CDR3 length: 16 residues. Trimming at V came to 4 bases and at J to 6 bases, leaving 14 bases not matched to a gene.